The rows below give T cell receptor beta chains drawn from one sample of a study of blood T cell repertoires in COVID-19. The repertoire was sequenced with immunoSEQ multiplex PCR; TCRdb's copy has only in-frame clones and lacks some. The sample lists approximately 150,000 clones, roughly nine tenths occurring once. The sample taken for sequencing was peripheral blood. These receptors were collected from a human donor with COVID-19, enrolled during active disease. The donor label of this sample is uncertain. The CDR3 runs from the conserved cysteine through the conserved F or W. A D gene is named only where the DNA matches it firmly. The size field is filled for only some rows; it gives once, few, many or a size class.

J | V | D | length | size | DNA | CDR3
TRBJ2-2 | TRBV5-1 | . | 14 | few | TGCGCCAGCAGCTTGGGACAGCTGCCCGGGGAGCTGTTTTTT | CASSLGQLPGELFF
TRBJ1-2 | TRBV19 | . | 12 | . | TGTGCCAGTAGTATAACCGGGTACGGCTACACCTTC | CASSITGYGYTF
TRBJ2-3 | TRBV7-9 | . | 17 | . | TGTGCCAGCAGCACCAACCGTCAGGGCCCCCGCACAGATACGCAGTATTTT | CASSTNRQGPRTDTQYF
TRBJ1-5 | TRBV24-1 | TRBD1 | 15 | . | TGTGCCACCAGTGATAAGGGGGCAGGTAATCAGCCCCAGCATTTT | CATSDKGAGNQPQHF
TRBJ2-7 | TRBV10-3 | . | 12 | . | TGTGCCATCAGGGGCAATTCCTACGAGCAGTACTTC | CAIRGNSYEQYF
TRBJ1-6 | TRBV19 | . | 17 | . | TGTGCCAGTAGTATAAGGCCCCAGACAGTTAGAGATTCACCCCTCCACTTT | CASSIRPQTVRDSPLHF
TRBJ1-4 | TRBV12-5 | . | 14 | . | TGTGCTAGTGGCACGACAGCGTCTAATGAAAAACTGTTTTTT | CASGTTASNEKLFF
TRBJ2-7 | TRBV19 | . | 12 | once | TGTGCCAGTATGGACAGAACCTACGAGCAGTACTTC | CASMDRTYEQYF
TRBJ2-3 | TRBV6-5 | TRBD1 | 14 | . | TGTGCCAGCACCGGACAGGGGGGCACAGATACGCAGTATTTT | CASTGQGGTDTQYF
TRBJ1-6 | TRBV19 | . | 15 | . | TGTGCCAGTAGTCCCGGGACTGTATACCGCTCACCCCTCCACTTT | CASSPGTVYRSPLHF
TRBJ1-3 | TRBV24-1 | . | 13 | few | TGTGCCACCAGTGACACGACACGAAACACCATATATTTT | CATSDTTRNTIYF
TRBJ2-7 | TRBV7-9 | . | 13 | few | TGTGCCAGCAGCACGGACAAGAAGTACGAGCAGTACTTC | CASSTDKKYEQYF
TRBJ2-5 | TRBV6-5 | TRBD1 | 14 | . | TGTGCCACCCTGATCAGGGGGTTTAAAGAGACCCAGTACTTC | CATLIRGFKETQYF
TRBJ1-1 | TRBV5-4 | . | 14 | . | TGTGCCAGCAGCTTTAGGGGTTACATCACTGAAGCTTTCTTT | CASSFRGYITEAFF
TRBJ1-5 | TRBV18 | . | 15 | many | TGTGCCAGCTCCCCCCGGACAGTTAGCAATCAGCCCCAGCATTTT | CASSPRTVSNQPQHF
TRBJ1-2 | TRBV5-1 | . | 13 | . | TGCGCCAGCAGCCCCCCGGGTGTCTATGGCTACACCTTC | CASSPPGVYGYTF
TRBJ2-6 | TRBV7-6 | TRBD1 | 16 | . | TGTGCCAGCAGCTTGGGACAGTCCTCTGGGGCCAACGTCCTGACTTTC | CASSLGQSSGANVLTF
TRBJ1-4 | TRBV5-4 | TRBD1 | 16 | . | TGTGCCAGCAGCAGACAGACAGGGGGAAAAGGTGAAAAACTGTTTTTT | CASSRQTGGKGEKLFF
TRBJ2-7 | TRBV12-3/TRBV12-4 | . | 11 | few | TGTGCCAGCAGCCAGAACTACGAGCAGTACTTC | CASSQNYEQYF
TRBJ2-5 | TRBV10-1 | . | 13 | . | TGCGCCAGCCAGGGGACGGATCAAGAGACCCAGTACTTC | CASQGTDQETQYF
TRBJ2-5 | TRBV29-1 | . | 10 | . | TGCAGCGCTTCGACGGGGACCCAGTACTTC | CSASTGTQYF
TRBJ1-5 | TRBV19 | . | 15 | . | TGTGCCAGTAGTATAGGGACAGATAGCAATCAGCCCCAGCATTTT | CASSIGTDSNQPQHF
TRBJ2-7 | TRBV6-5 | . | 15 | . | TGTGCCAGCGGTAGACAGGCCGTGAGCTCCTACGAGCAGTACTTC | CASGRQAVSSYEQYF
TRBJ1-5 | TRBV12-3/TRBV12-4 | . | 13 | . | TGTGCCAGCAGTCCACAAGTTGTCCAGCCCCAGCATTTT | CASSPQVVQPQHF
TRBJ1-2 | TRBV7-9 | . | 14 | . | TGTGCCAGCAGCTTTTTTCAGGGAGGTCATGGCTACACCTTC | CASSFFQGGHGYTF
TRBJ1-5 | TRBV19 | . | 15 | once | TGTGCCAGTAGTGCCTCTGAGGGAGGGAATCAGCCCCAGCATTTT | CASSASEGGNQPQHF